This TCR beta chain was retrieved from a study of CD8+ T cells in alopecia areata (dated by TCRdb to 2017 to 2018). About the investigation overall: The treated patients took part in an open-label pilot trial in which moderate-to-severe alopecia areata was treated with oral tofacitinib at 5 to 10 mg twice daily. Tofacitinib was administered for 6 to 18 months, and 6 months of follow-up off drug were then conducted to assess delayed response and recurrence. Disease severity in treated patients was measured with the SALT score, which quantifies the percentage of affected scalp surface area. The study used high-throughput TCRbeta sequencing to examine T cell clonal expansion in alopecia areata, in both the C3H/HeJ mouse model and human patients. On the human side, TCRbeta sequencing was run on scalp tissue and on sorted CD4+ and CD8+ peripheral blood T cells from healthy controls and from alopecia areata patients with either patchy or totalis/universalis disease. Biopsies were taken from tofacitinib-treated patients at baseline and again at 4 and 24 weeks into treatment, and several of those patients also had a later scalp biopsy. Clonality in the scalp was compared among normal scalp (n=4), patchy alopecia areata scalp (n=8), and alopecia totalis/universalis scalp (n=8). The RNA source kit depended on sample type: the PAXgene miRNA kit for fixed scalp, the miRNeasy kit for PBMCs, and the RNeasy kit for mouse skin. immunoSEQ multiplex PCR using 35 Vbeta forward primers and 13 Jbeta reverse primers was used to amplify TCRbeta CDR3 regions. The full study reports these points: Unlike mouse skin, which is dominated by gammadelta T cells, normal human skin has resident alphabeta T cells that are also sequenced, and this complicates analysis of the scalp TCR repertoire. Many expanded lesional clones were found to persist in scalp and blood during tofacitinib treatment, and relapse after treatment cessation may be partly explained by this persistence. The treated cohort was small, with a single nonresponder, so links between baseline CD8+ expansion and response need larger studies. With tofacitinib, both scalp clonality and the number of expanded CD8+ clones among the top 100 scalp clones went down significantly. Higher clonality and more expanded CD8+ clones were observed in lesional scalp than in normal scalp, particularly in alopecia totalis/universalis, a finding suggestive of antigenic drive. Shared TCR sequences between patients were less evident than in mice, which may be partly attributable to HLA diversity in the patient population.

The library was prepared using the immunoSEQ multiplex PCR assay. To provide template for TCR sequencing, every sample had RNA extracted and reverse transcribed into cDNA. First-strand cDNA was synthesized with SuperScript III using a 2:1 mix of oligo-dT and random hexamers. Amplification bias was assessed with a synthetic immune receptor repertoire, and residual bias was removed computationally. Per the source publication's procedure: Raw reads were preprocessed to remove errors, and CDR3 was defined according to IMGT conventions as the region from the conserved cysteine to phenylalanine. To get clonality, Shannon entropy was normalized by log2 of the number of productive unique TCRs and the result was subtracted from 1. CD4 or CD8 identity of scalp clones was inferred by cross-referencing scalp TCRbeta sequences with sorted blood CD4 and CD8 repertoires. TCRdb retrieved this table from immuneACCESS and kept in-frame rearrangements only. Not all clones are present; in checked studies, unresolved V genes account for under half, and no reason is known for the remainder. The V and J calls and clone size come from that table; D and trimming were worked out from the DNA. The sample profile shows 80,000 to 100,000 clones; around 47% of them were found once. The ten largest clones represent less than 20% of the sample.

What the time point label conveys for this sample: roughly 24 weeks on oral tofacitinib. The meaning of the sample's treatment or condition label: oral pan-JAK inhibitor, 5-10 mg twice daily. Lesional scalp punch biopsies and peripheral blood were obtained from alopecia areata patients. PBMCs were separated by density centrifugation and stained for CD3, CD4 and CD8, after which CD4+ and CD8+ T cells were sorted on a FACSAria. A note on this clone: The specificity of this receptor is unknown. Per-nucleotide qualities are absent, and no much larger clonotype sits a single base away.

The sequencing used CD8+ T cells sorted from blood, collected at week 24, from a patient treated with tofacitinib. This receptor was identified in a human donor with alopecia areata.

In nucleotides, the sequence is TGTGCCAGCAGCTTAGTTGTTAGCGGGAACAATGAGCAGTTCTTC. The translation is CASSLVVSGNNEQFF. This chain is built from TRBV7-9 and TRBJ2-1; TRBD2 lines up with 8 middle nucleotides. At the junction V is shortened by 1 base and J by 5 bases; bases outside the gene matches: 4. There are 15 amino acids in the CDR3, from cysteine to phenylalanine inclusive. Of the read, only the CDR3 DNA is kept; its 45 bases are in frame from base 1. The germline V gene (reference sequence) supplies CDR1 SEHNR and CDR2 FQNEAQ.